The clone carrying this T cell receptor beta chain was picked up many times. Its antigen is not known. This sample was included in a study of regulatory T cells in long-lasting Graves disease. Findings and limits, study-wide: Persistent disease preferred TRBV28, TRBJ1-2 and TRBJ2-5.

Specified time point: newly diagnosed GD, antithyroid drugs for less than 3 months. RNA extracted from PBMCs served as the sequencing template. This CDR3 comprises 15 residues. V was clipped by 4 bases and J by 0 bases, with 11 bases between them. Germline V gene sequence: CDR1 SGDLS, CDR2 YYNGEE. In building TCR beta libraries, iRepertoire HTBI primers were used together with Arm-PCR of CDR3 regions. MiXCR, applied by TCRdb to the multiplex PCR reads, yields one record per CDR3 protein. The sample has 350,000 to 500,000 distinct CDR3 sequences; less than 20% are singletons. The sample was also reused in another study, on T cells in Graves' hyperthyroidism and ophthalmopathy. As reported in that work: Patients were excluded because of uncontrolled infection, other autoimmune disease, pregnancy or lactation. HTBI primers were used for first-round RT-PCR of the TCR CDR3.

This clonotype originated in a woman in her twenties or thirties with Graves disease. This chain uses TRBV9 with TRBJ1-5, with D unresolved. The specimen comprised peripheral blood mononuclear cells (PBMCs), sampled at new diagnosis, from a patient treated with antithyroid drugs. DNA for the CDR3: TGTGCCAGCAGCCCGGGGATCTATAGCAATCAGCCCCAGCATTTT. Encoded protein: CASSPGIYSNQPQHF.